Listed below are T cell receptor beta chains from one sample, sequenced in a study of shared clonotypes between healthy human individuals. The method was immunoSEQ multiplex PCR; TCRdb's version includes in-frame clones alone and lacks a portion of them. The sample records around 500,000 clones, around three quarters being singletons. Sequencing was done on a sample of PBMCs. The receptors derive from a woman between 40 and 55 years old in good health. Some clones in this sample may be carry-over from other donors' samples. CDR3s include the opening cysteine and the closing phenylalanine or tryptophan. A D gene is named only where the DNA matches it firmly. Where a row states a size, it is once, few, many or the class of an expanded clone; other rows omit it.

>once|TRBD2|TRBV11-3|TRBJ2-2
TGTGCCAGCAGCCCAGTAGGTGGACTAGCGACGGGGGAGCTGTTTTTT
CASSPVGGLATGELFF
>-|-|TRBV11-2|TRBJ2-1
TGTGCCAGCAGCTTAGCGGGGGGCTATGAGCAGTTCTTC
CASSLAGGYEQFF
>-|-|TRBV19|TRBJ1-5
TGTGCCAGTAGTGGCCCCGGGGCAGGCCGGCAGCCCCAGCATTTT
CASSGPGAGRQPQHF
>-|-|TRBV10-3|TRBJ2-3
TGTGCCATCTCTAAGGACTCTAGCACAGATACGCAGTATTTT
CAISKDSSTDTQYF
>once|TRBD2|TRBV7-8|TRBJ2-7
TGTGCCAGCAGCTTTCAGACCGGGACTAGGAACGAGCAGTACTTC
CASSFQTGTRNEQYF
>few|TRBD2|TRBV7-9|TRBJ2-5
TGTGCCAGCAGCTCCCCAGAGCAGCGGGAAAAAGAGACCCAGTACTTC
CASSSPEQREKETQYF
>once|-|TRBV25-1|TRBJ2-5
TGTGCCAGCAGCGAGGCTGGGGGGAGGGAGACCCAGTACTTC
CASSEAGGRETQYF
>-|-|TRBV4-1|TRBJ2-7
TGCGCCAGCAGCCAGGTGACAGGACCCGAGCAGTACTTC
CASSQVTGPEQYF
>-|TRBD2|TRBV5-1|TRBJ2-3
TGCGCCAGCAGCTTGGATTCTGGGACTAGCGGGAGTTATCGGTATTTT
CASSLDSGTSGSYRYF
>-|-|TRBV11-1|TRBJ2-1
TGTGCCAGCAGCTTAGCCTCGGCCTACGTCGATGAGCAGTTCTTC
CASSLASAYVDEQFF
>-|-|TRBV25-1|TRBJ2-2
TGTGCCAGCAGTGGCTTGGGCCTTACCGGGGAGCTGTTTTTT
CASSGLGLTGELFF
>once|-|TRBV15|TRBJ2-1
TGTGCCACCAGCAGAGACGGGGGAGTTGGGGAGCAGTTCTTC
CATSRDGGVGEQFF
>-|-|TRBV4-3|TRBJ2-3
TGCGCCAGCAGGGCCAGGGAGGGCACAGATACGCAGTATTTT
CASRAREGTDTQYF
>-|TRBD2|TRBV6-1|TRBJ2-7
TGTGCCAGTTTGTTAGCGGGAGGAATCTACGAGCAGTACTTC
CASLLAGGIYEQYF
>-|TRBD1|TRBV11-3|TRBJ2-1
TGTGCCAGCAGCTTAGGAACGGCTAGACAGGGGATCTACAATGAGCAGTTCTTC
CASSLGTARQGIYNEQFF
>-|-|TRBV28|TRBJ2-3
TGTGCCAGCAGTTCATCCAGGGGCAGTGACACAGATACGCAGTATTTT
CASSSSRGSDTDTQYF
>-|TRBD1|TRBV18|TRBJ2-1
TGTGCCAGCTCATCTTATAGGACAGGTCCCGATGAGCAGTTCTTC
CASSSYRTGPDEQFF
>once|TRBD1|TRBV25-1|TRBJ2-7
TGTGCCAGCAGCATGGACAGGCCGGTAGCTTCCGAGCAGTACTTC
CASSMDRPVASEQYF
>few|-|TRBV28|TRBJ2-5
TGTGCCAGCGCCGGGTCCAGGGTCTGGGAGACCCAGTACTTC
CASAGSRVWETQYF
>once|-|TRBV4-1|TRBJ1-1
TGCGCCAGCAGCCAAGTGAGGCAGGTAGACACTGAAGCTTTCTTT
CASSQVRQVDTEAFF
>-|TRBD1|TRBV18|TRBJ2-3
TGTGCCAGCTCAAGGACAGGGTGGGATACGCAGTATTTT
CASSRTGWDTQYF
>few|-|TRBV7-9|TRBJ1-5
TGTGCCAGCAGCCAAGCAGGTGGCAATCAGCCCCAGCATTTT
CASSQAGGNQPQHF
>-|-|TRBV5-1|TRBJ2-1
TGCGCCAGCAGCTCCGGGCCGTACTACAATGAGCAGTTCTTC
CASSSGPYYNEQFF
>once|TRBD1|TRBV2|TRBJ2-7
TGTGCCAGCAGTGAAGGGACAGGGGGGGCCTCGTACGAGCAGTACTTC
CASSEGTGGASYEQYF
>-|-|TRBV18|TRBJ1-3
TGTGCCAGCTCACCCAGGACGTTGGGGGGCTCCGGAAACACCATATATTTT
CASSPRTLGGSGNTIYF